This T cell receptor (beta chain) was identified during a study of CD8 T cells in ankylosing spondylitis. TCRdb redid the calling of the 5' RACE reads with MiXCR, one entry per CDR3 protein. The sample comprises around 32,000 distinct CDR3 sequences, about 7.2% of which are singletons, and about 10% rests with the top ten. V lost 3 bases to trimming and J lost 0 bases, with 10 bases between them. The germline V gene has CDR1 KGHDR and CDR2 SFDVKD. The CDR3 covers 16 residues. Study-level findings and limits: Before this, some motif variants had been reported in reactive arthritis synovial fluid and blood. Clones linked with disease were CD8+ and fairly uncommon in the peripheral blood.

In its sample, this clonotype was seen many times. Its antigen is unknown. The chain combines TRBV24-1 with TRBJ2-2; D perhaps matches TRBD1 (6 bases). The source material was blood, either unsorted or a sorted T cell fraction (not recorded which). This clonotype originated in a male donor with ankylosing spondylitis or in good health (not recorded which). CDR3 in amino acids: CATSDPTGANTGELFF. The CDR3 region has the DNA TGTGCCACCAGTGATCCGACAGGCGCGAACACCGGGGAGCTGTTTTTT.